Sequencing of this TCR beta chain was carried out in a study of T-cell reconstitution after alpha-beta-depleted transplantation in children. General observations from the study: From newly produced T cells came most of the T-cell counts and diversity one year after transplant. Surviving recipient T cells and intrathymic progenitors accounted for some patients' high TCRbeta diversity at day 60. Alpha-beta T cells present about two months after transplant were reported to originate from several hundred expanded graft clones.

Unique molecular identifiers were used to barcode this TCRbeta library. TCRdb re-derived calls from the PCR reads in MiXCR, one entry per CDR3 protein. This sample carries 670,000 or so distinct CDR3 sequences, under 15% of them seen once, and the ten largest clones take around 0.79%. This clonotype was recorded many times. The antigen is unknown. The CDR3 is made up of 14 amino acids. Trimming left V 3 bases short and J 3 bases short, with 12 bases between. This sequence joins TRBV12-3 or TRBV12-4 and TRBJ2-7; D could derive from TRBD1 or TRBD2 (5 bases each). The sequence was obtained from a girl aged 2-10 years with congenital amegakaryocytic thrombocytopenia, due to receive a stem cell transplant. This specimen was PBMCs, taken before TCRalphabeta/CD19-depleted stem cell transplant. Here the CDR3 DNA reads TGTGCCAGCAGTTTTAGGGACGGAGACTACGAGCAGTACTTC. It encodes CASSFRDGDYEQYF.